The 19 T cell receptor beta chains below were found in one sample sequenced in a study of blood T cell repertoires in COVID-19. The assay was immunoSEQ multiplex PCR, and TCRdb's table has in-frame clones only and misses some. Of around 150,000 clones listed, under 85% are singletons. The specimen was peripheral blood. The source of these receptors is a woman older than 75 in a cohort sampled during active or convalescent COVID-19.

The chain combines TRBV19 with TRBJ2-3; D is ambiguous. CDR1 and CDR2 (germline): LNHDA, SQIVND (reference sequence). This CDR3 is built from 13 residues. Trimming pared 5 bases from V and 8 bases from J, leaving 14 bases between. The CDR3: CASSSPWAGTQYF. DNA of the CDR3: TGTGCCAGTAGTTCCCCGTGGGCAGGTACGCAGTATTTT.

The chain carries TRBV5-4 and TRBJ1-1; no clear D gene. This CDR3 contains 14 residues. CDR1 is SGHNT, CDR2 YYREEE, per germline (reference sequence). Deletions cut 0 bases from V and 5 bases from J, with 11 bases between. CDR3 sequence reads: CASSLDPGRTEAFF. The CDR3 nucleotides are TGTGCCAGCAGCTTGGACCCAGGTAGGACTGAAGCTTTCTTT.

In nucleotides, the CDR3 is TGTGCCAGCAGCGCCCTTAATGAAAAACTGTTTTTT. This gives the protein CASSALNEKLFF. J is TRBJ1-4 and V is TRBV9, with unresolved D. Germline assignment: CDR1 SGDLS and CDR2 YYNGEE. The V and J ends lost 3 bases and 4 bases respectively, with 4 bases between them. CDR3 size: 12 residues.

This chain connects TRBV28 to TRBJ2-7; possible D gene TRBD1, 5 bases. Germline lookup yields CDR1 MDHEN and CDR2 SYDVKM. With 2 bases removed from V and 3 bases from J, the gap between germline ends came to 5 bases. The CDR3 has 12 residues. The CDR3 is CASSLQGYEQYF. The CDR3 coding sequence is TGTGCCAGCAGTTTACAGGGCTACGAGCAGTACTTC.

V usage is TRBV3-1 (or the pseudogene TRBV3-2) and J usage is TRBJ2-7, with TRBD2 as a possible D gene (7 bases). V lost 3 bases and J 0 bases, leaving 18 bases between the germline ends. The germline CDR1 and CDR2 sequences are LGHDT and YNNKEL (reference sequence). This CDR3 region has 17 residues. Here the CDR3 reads CASSHRQGRGSSYEQYV. CDR3 DNA: TGTGCCAGCAGCCACCGCCAGGGGCGGGGGAGCTCCTACGAGCAGTACGTC.

This clone was found a few times. Other DNA sequences in the same sample also yield this CDR3. J is TRBJ1-1 and V is TRBV6-5; possible D gene TRBD1, 5 bases. This CDR3 comprises 15 residues. Germline CDR1 MNHEY, CDR2 SVGAGI. V shed 2 bases and J shed 2 bases, with 12 bases lying between them. This chain's CDR3 is CASSYGGGGNTEAFF. CDR3 DNA: TGTGCCAGCAGTTACGGGGGAGGAGGTAACACTGAAGCTTTCTTT.

This clone occurred a few times. This sequence joins TRBV4-1 and TRBJ1-3; D ambiguous. V dropped 3 bases and J dropped 0 bases, with 9 bases sitting between them. The CDR3 loop spans 15 amino acids. Germline V gene data show CDR1 as MGHRA and CDR2 as YSYEKL. CDR3 nucleotide sequence: TGCGCCAGCAGCCAGGGCCTTCTCTCTGGAAACACCATATATTTT. Translating gives CASSQGLLSGNTIYF.

The chain couples TRBV18 to TRBJ1-4; tentatively, D is TRBD1 (5 bases). This CDR3 contains 16 residues. V was trimmed by 3 bases and J by 8 bases, leaving 19 bases between them. Germline CDR1 and CDR2: KGHSH and LQKENI. CDR3 protein: CASSPSGEGELEKLFF. DNA for the CDR3: TGTGCCAGCTCACCTTCGGGGGAAGGGGAGCTCGAAAAACTGTTTTTT.

V is TRBV4-1 and J is TRBJ2-4; D ambiguous. Germline-derived CDR1 and CDR2 are MGHRA and YSYEKL. The V gene lost 0 bases and the J gene lost 0 bases, with 9 bases spanning the gap. This CDR3 is built from 16 residues. CDR3 coding DNA: TGCGCCAGCAGCCAAGATTATGGGCTAGCCAAAAACATTCAGTACTTC. Amino acids: CASSQDYGLAKNIQYF.

V and J are TRBV7-2 and TRBJ2-1; 14 nucleotides align to TRBD2. This CDR3 is built from 16 residues. After removal of 5 bases from V and 7 bases from J, the junction contained 7 bases not matched to a gene. Germline V CDR1 and CDR2: SGHTA, FQGNSA. This CDR3 reads CASSLRLAGGRNEQFF. The CDR3, as DNA: TGTGCCAGCAGCCTCCGACTAGCGGGGGGGAGGAATGAGCAGTTCTTC.

The V gene is TRBV6-5, the J gene TRBJ1-5; D is perhaps TRBD1 (6 bases). From germline, CDR1 is MNHEY and CDR2 SVGAGI. V lost 6 bases and J lost 7, with 16 bases in between. This CDR3 contains 14 residues. The CDR3 reads CASSRRTEGQPQHF. The CDR3 bases are TGTGCCAGCAGCCGCCGGACAGAGGGGCAGCCCCAGCATTTT.

The chain recombines TRBV10-1 with TRBJ2-5; the D gene is possibly TRBD2 (7 bases). The germline V and J ends were trimmed by 6 bases and 7 bases, with 15 bases remaining between them. The CDR3 is 13 amino acids. Germline V gene lookup returns CDR1 WNHNN and CDR2 SYGVQD (reference sequence). This CDR3 is CASSSGGRVTQYF. The CDR3 nucleotides are TGCGCCAGCAGCTCCGGGGGGCGGGTGACCCAGTACTTC.

J is TRBJ2-7 and V is TRBV6-4; 10 nucleotides agree with TRBD2. V lost 9 bases, J lost 1 base, and 6 bases stayed unmatched. The CDR3 covers 14 residues. Germline CDR1 MRHNA, CDR2 SNTAGT. CDR3 region: CARLAGGPSYEQYV. DNA of the CDR3: TGTGCCAGGTTAGCGGGGGGACCTTCCTACGAGCAGTACGTC.

V usage is TRBV18 and J usage is TRBJ2-1, with unresolved D. The CDR3 loop spans 13 amino acids. The V gene's germline CDR1 is KGHSH and CDR2 LQKENI. Trimming pared 2 bases from V and 3 bases from J, leaving 5 bases between. CDR3 sequence (DNA): TGTGCCAGCTCACCAGAGAACTACAATGAGCAGTTCTTC. This sequence encodes CASSPENYNEQFF.

The chain combines TRBV18 with TRBJ1-6, with D perhaps matching TRBD1 (6 bases). The V end lost 3 bases, the J end lost 6 bases, and 12 bases lay between the germline ends. Germline V gene lookup returns CDR1 KGHSH and CDR2 LQKENI. The CDR3 loop spans 15 amino acids. The CDR3 sequence is CASSPSDSGNSPLHF. The DNA of the CDR3 is TGTGCCAGCTCACCCTCGGACAGCGGTAATTCACCCCTCCACTTT.

This clone was detected once. The chain employs TRBV5-1 and TRBJ2-1, with TRBD2 as a possible D gene (7 bases). The germline CDR1 and CDR2 sequences are SGHRS and YFSETQ. The CDR3 is 14 residues long. V was trimmed by 5 bases and J by 7 bases, leaving 16 bases between them. CDR3 loop: CASRAMGGLNEQFF. DNA for the CDR3: TGCGCCAGCAGAGCCATGGGGGGGCTAAATGAGCAGTTCTTC.

The rearrangement joins TRBV5-1 to TRBJ2-2, with D possibly matching TRBD1 (5 bases). This CDR3 contains 14 residues. V was shortened by 6 bases and J by 5 bases, with 14 bases between the two germline ends. The germline gives CDR1 SGHRS, CDR2 YFSETQ. CDR3 loop: CASKLDSTTGELFF. The CDR3, as DNA: TGCGCCAGCAAGCTAGACAGTACTACCGGGGAGCTGTTTTTT.

This clone has a handful of counts. The rearrangement links TRBV5-1 to TRBJ2-7; 11 positions agree with TRBD2. Germline V gives CDR1 SGHRS, CDR2 YFSETQ. Unmatched junction bases numbered 20, after V lost 4 bases and J lost 11 bases. The length of the CDR3 is 17 residues. The CDR3 sequence: CASSPRVAGGPSPREYF. As DNA, the CDR3 is TGCGCCAGCAGCCCGAGGGTAGCGGGGGGGCCCTCCCCGCGAGAGTACTTC.

This clone occurred a few times. V gene TRBV18 combines with J gene TRBJ2-7, with D maybe TRBD2 (6 bases). V dropped 4 bases and J dropped 2 bases, with 12 bases sitting between them. The CDR3 totals 14 residues. Germline V CDR1 and CDR2: KGHSH, LQKENI. The CDR3 sequence is CASSLPGLPYEQYF. The CDR3 coding sequence is TGTGCCAGCTCACTACCGGGACTTCCCTACGAGCAGTACTTC.